This record covers a single T cell receptor (beta chain). Original methodology: Reference gene primer amplification gave nucleated cell count estimates. Generated by immunoSEQ multiplex PCR, the TCRdb table keeps only in-frame clones and is missing some. The V and J calls and clone size come from that table; D and trimming were worked out from the DNA. The sample records roughly 80,000 clones, approximately 91% being singletons. The sample is drawn from a study of blood T cell repertoires in COVID-19. Study overall: PBMCs, B-cell-depleted T cells, or T cells provided the cDNA or gDNA that made up the material.

Trimming shortened V by 2 bases and J by 0 bases, and 8 bases separated the two germline ends. Germline V gene data show CDR1 as SGHNT and CDR2 as YYREEE (reference sequence). The CDR3 has 15 residues. The sequenced material came from peripheral blood. The sequence derives from a man aged 55 to 70 with acute or convalescent COVID-19. The chain uses TRBV5-4 and TRBJ1-4; D remains ambiguous. The CDR3 coding sequence is TGTGCCAGCAGCTTTTCTGCAGCAACTAATGAAAAACTGTTTTTT. This sequence encodes CASSFSAATNEKLFF.